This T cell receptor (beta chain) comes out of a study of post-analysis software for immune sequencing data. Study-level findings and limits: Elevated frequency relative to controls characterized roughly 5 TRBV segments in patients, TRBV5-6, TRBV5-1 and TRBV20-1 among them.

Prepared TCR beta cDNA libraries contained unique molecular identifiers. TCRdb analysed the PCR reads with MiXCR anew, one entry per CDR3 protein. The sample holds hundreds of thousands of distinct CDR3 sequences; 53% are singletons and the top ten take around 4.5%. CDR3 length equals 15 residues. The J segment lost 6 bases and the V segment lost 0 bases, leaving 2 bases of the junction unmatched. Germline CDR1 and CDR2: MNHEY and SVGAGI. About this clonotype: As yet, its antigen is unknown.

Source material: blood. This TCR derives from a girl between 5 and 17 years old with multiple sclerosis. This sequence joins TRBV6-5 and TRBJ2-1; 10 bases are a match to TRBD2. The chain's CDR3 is CASSYSQRGGNEQFF. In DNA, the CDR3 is TGTGCCAGCAGTTACTCCCAGCGGGGGGGCAATGAGCAGTTCTTC.